This T cell receptor beta chain emerged from a study of OX40 agonist ivuxolimab in advanced cancers. About the research overall: All patients had ivuxolimab intravenously every 2 weeks at 0.01 to 10 mg/kg. The dose-escalation cohort had hepatocellular carcinoma, melanoma, renal cell or head and neck cancer. Study results and limitations: By week 6 at 0.1 to 3.0 mg/kg, blood CD4+ and CD8+ T cells had expanded clonally. CD8+ T cells were the subset that, on average, had more expanded clones than CD4+.

The protocol was immunoSEQ multiplex PCR, while the TCRdb copy is restricted to in-frame clones and leaves out a portion. The table includes approximately 57,000 clones, over 75% detected once. Comment on this clone: Its antigen is unknown.

Germline values: CDR1 SGHAT, CDR2 FQNNGV. V was shortened by 2 bases and J by 10 bases, with 18 bases between the two germline ends. The CDR3 length is 15 residues. The clonotype comes from an adult with an advanced solid tumor such as melanoma, head and neck, liver or kidney cancer. The chain couples TRBV11-2 to TRBJ2-1; a weak D match, TRBD1 (6 bases). The source was CD4+ or CD8+ T cells sorted from blood, collected in a trial of the OX40 agonist ivuxolimab. The CDR3 bases are TGTGCCAGCAGCTTAATGCAGGGGAATAACTACGAGCAGTTCTTC. Residues: CASSLMQGNNYEQFF.